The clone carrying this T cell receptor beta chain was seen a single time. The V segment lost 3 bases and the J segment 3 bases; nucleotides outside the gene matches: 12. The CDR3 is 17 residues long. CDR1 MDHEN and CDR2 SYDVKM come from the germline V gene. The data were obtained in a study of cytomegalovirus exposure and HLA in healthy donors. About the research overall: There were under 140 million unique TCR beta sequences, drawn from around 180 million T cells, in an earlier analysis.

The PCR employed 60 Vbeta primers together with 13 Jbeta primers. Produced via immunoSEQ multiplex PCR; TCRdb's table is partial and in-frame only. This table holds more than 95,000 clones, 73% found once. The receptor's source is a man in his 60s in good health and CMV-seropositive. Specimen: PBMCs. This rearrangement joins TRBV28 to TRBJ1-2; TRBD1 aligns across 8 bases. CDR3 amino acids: CASSFWGRTGMDYGYTF. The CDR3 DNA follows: TGTGCCAGCAGTTTTTGGGGTCGGACAGGGATGGACTATGGCTACACCTTC.